This entry describes one T cell receptor beta chain. Only in-frame clones appear in the TCRdb table, and some are missing; sequencing was by immunoSEQ multiplex PCR. This table holds tens of thousands of clones, roughly 83% found once. V shed 2 bases and J shed 6 bases, with 16 bases lying between them. This CDR3 region has 16 residues. Looked up from germline, CDR1 is KGHDR and CDR2 is SFDVKD. This entry is derived from a study of control samples from healthy donors and cancer patients. This receptor was identified in a man aged 55 to 70 in good health. The rearrangement joins TRBV24-1 to TRBJ2-1; unclear D gene. The sample comprised blood. In nucleotides, the CDR3 is TGTGCCACCAGTGATTACGGCCCGAAGTCCCGCAATGAGCAGTTCTTC. Protein product: CATSDYGPKSRNEQFF.